These 15 T cell receptor beta chains originate from one sample sequenced in a study of blood T cell repertoires in COVID-19. The assay was immunoSEQ multiplex PCR, and TCRdb's table has in-frame clones only and misses some. The sample has roughly 380,000 clones; roughly 87% are singletons. The sequenced material came from PBMCs or T cells enriched from blood (not recorded which). Receptors originate from a woman aged 30 to 39 who had recovered from COVID-19.

This clone turned up a few times. V is TRBV4-1 and J is TRBJ2-1, with TRBD2 matching over 13 bases. The junction had 4 bases not matched to a gene; V was cut back by 4 bases and J by 4 bases. Germline values: CDR1 MGHRA, CDR2 YSYEKL. The CDR3 consists of 16 residues. This CDR3 reads CASSRGTSGVYNEQFF. The CDR3 nucleotides read TGCGCCAGCAGCCGAGGGACTAGCGGGGTTTACAATGAGCAGTTCTTC.

This chain links TRBV6-1 with TRBJ2-7, with D maybe TRBD2 (7 bases). Trimming pared 11 bases from V and 1 base from J, leaving 21 bases between. This CDR3 comprises 15 residues. Per the germline V gene, CDR1 is MNHNS and CDR2 is SASEGT. The CDR3 loop is CAPRGRGEVSYEQYF. DNA for the CDR3: TGTGCCCCCCGGGGGAGGGGGGAGGTGTCCTACGAGCAGTACTTC.

This chain joins TRBV28 and TRBJ2-7; TRBD1 might be the D (6 bases). The V and J ends lost 1 base and 2 bases respectively, with 12 bases between them. CDR3 size: 15 residues. CDR1 and CDR2 (germline): MDHEN, SYDVKM. In nucleotides, the CDR3 is TGTGCCAGCAGTTTATTGCGACAGGACGCCTACGAGCAGTACTTC. Translated: CASSLLRQDAYEQYF.

The rearrangement uses TRBV28 and TRBJ2-2; tentatively, D is TRBD2 (6 bases). V gave up 6 bases and J gave up 4 bases, with 12 bases separating them. Germline CDR1 reads MDHEN; CDR2 reads SYDVKM. The CDR3 has 14 amino acids. As DNA, the CDR3 is TGTGCCAGCAGAGAGGAGGGTAGCACCGGGGAGCTGTTTTTT. Translating it yields CASREEGSTGELFF.

A few counts support this clone. V and J are TRBV6-1 and TRBJ1-5; D is perhaps TRBD1 (6 bases). CDR3 length: 15 residues. Germline loops: CDR1 MNHNS, CDR2 SASEGT. The V end lost 3 bases, the J end lost 11 bases, and 20 bases lay between the germline ends. The chain's CDR3 is CASSEGGASGESQHF. DNA for the CDR3: TGTGCCAGCAGTGAGGGGGGGGCCTCTGGGGAGTCCCAGCATTTT.

The rearrangement links TRBV19 to TRBJ2-1; TRBD2 agrees at 9 bases. The germline CDR1 and CDR2 sequences are LNHDA and SQIVND (reference sequence). After removal of 1 base from V and 7 bases from J, the junction contained 8 bases not matched to a gene. The CDR3 has 16 residues. The CDR3 DNA follows: TGTGCCAGTAGTATAGCGGCTAGCGGGATTGAGAATGAGCAGTTCTTC. Translated, it gives CASSIAASGIENEQFF.

This chain connects TRBV6-5 to TRBJ1-2; 10 bases fit TRBD1. CDR3 length: 15 residues. CDR1 MNHEY and CDR2 SVGAGI come from the germline V gene. V lost 5 bases, J lost 9 bases, and 12 bases stayed unmatched. CDR3 sequence: CASSTSGTGVDRYTF. CDR3 DNA: TGTGCCAGCAGTACTTCCGGGACAGGGGTTGATCGCTACACCTTC.

V gene TRBV19 combines with J gene TRBJ2-3; 8 nucleotides align to TRBD1. V dropped 1 base and J dropped 0; count of bases not matched to a gene: 3. Germline lookup yields CDR1 LNHDA and CDR2 SQIVND (reference sequence). The CDR3 is made up of 16 amino acids. The CDR3 reads CASSIGTGTSTDTQYF. The CDR3 coding sequence is TGTGCCAGTAGTATAGGGACAGGGACTAGCACAGATACGCAGTATTTT.

The chain joins TRBV2 to TRBJ1-6; 7 bases match TRBD1. The CDR3 runs to 14 residues. CDR1 and CDR2 from the germline V gene are SNHLY and FYNNEI. V shed 6 bases, J shed 6 bases, and the junction held 5 bases outside the gene matches. The CDR3 region is CASSFRDSNSPLHF. CDR3 in DNA: TGTGCCAGCAGCTTCCGGGACAGTAATTCACCCCTCCACTTT. The complete variable domain, with remaining parts taken from reference TRBV2 and TRBJ1-6, reads EPEVTQTPSHQVTQMGQEVILRCVPISNHLYFYWYRQILGQKVEFLVSFYNNEISEKSEIFDDQFSVERPDGSNFTLKIRSTKLEDSAMYFCASSFRDSNSPLHFGNGTRLTVT.

The V gene is TRBV2, the J gene TRBJ1-3; D gene unclear. This CDR3 comprises 15 residues. The V gene's germline CDR1 is SNHLY and CDR2 FYNNEI. Trimming left V 5 bases short and J 0 bases short, with 11 bases between. CDR3 in DNA: TGTGCCAGCAGTCAAGGACTTATCTCTGGAAACACCATATATTTT. This gives the protein CASSQGLISGNTIYF.

The chain is built from TRBV5-1 and TRBJ2-1; D is possibly TRBD2 (5 bases). Trimming removed 0 bases at V and 5 bases at J, with 9 bases between. CDR1 and CDR2 (germline): SGHRS, YFSETQ. This CDR3 is built from 14 residues. The CDR3 here is CASSLARGDNEQFF. The CDR3 DNA sequence: TGCGCCAGCAGCTTGGCCCGGGGTGACAATGAGCAGTTCTTC.

V and J are TRBV29-1 and TRBJ2-2; TRBD1 is a possible D gene (5 bases). There are 17 residues in the CDR3. Trimming removed 1 base from V and 3 bases from J, with 18 bases in between. Germline V lookup: CDR1 SQVTM, CDR2 ANQGSEA. The chain's CDR3 is CSVEVSTGSMDTGELFF. For the CDR3, the DNA is TGCAGCGTTGAAGTGAGTACAGGTTCCATGGACACCGGGGAGCTGTTTTTT.

The V call is TRBV27, the J call TRBJ1-2, with D possibly TRBD1 on 6 matching bases. V gave up 3 bases and J gave up 6 bases, with 11 bases separating them. The germline gives CDR1 MNHEY, CDR2 SMNVEV (reference sequence). The CDR3 is 13 amino acids. The CDR3 nucleotides are TGTGCCAGCAGTTTTGGGGACATGGATGGCTACACCTTC. As protein: CASSFGDMDGYTF.

The CDR3 coding sequence is TGTGCCAGTAGTACCCTAGGTCAGCCCCAGCATTTT. This sequence encodes CASSTLGQPQHF. V gene TRBV19 combines with J gene TRBJ1-5; D call uncertain. CDR3 size: 12 residues. Trimming pared 4 bases from V and 6 bases from J, leaving 7 bases between. CDR1 is LNHDA, CDR2 SQIVND, per germline (reference sequence).

Written as DNA, the CDR3 is TGTGCCAGCGGCCCATTGGGACTAGCGGGACCGGAGCAGTTCTTC. Protein: CASGPLGLAGPEQFF. The V gene is TRBV7-2, the J gene TRBJ2-1; 13 bases match TRBD2. The CDR3 sequence is 15 residues long. Germline CDR1 reads SGHTA; CDR2 reads FQGNSA. Trimming cost V 8 bases and J 10 bases; bases outside gene matches: 11.